This T cell receptor (beta chain) appears in the sequencing data of a study of blood T cell repertoires in COVID-19. At the level of the study: Spain, Italy and the United States supplied samples that represented acute and convalescent COVID-19.

This clone was recorded only once. Germline CDR1 SGHRS, CDR2 YFSETQ. The CDR3 has 14 amino acids. V was cut by 2 bases and J by 4 bases, with 12 bases left in between. The table came from immunoSEQ multiplex PCR; TCRdb's copy has only in-frame clones and leaves some out. The sample contains a few hundred thousand clones, 85% to 90% of which appear only once. The chain combines TRBV5-1 with TRBJ1-1; possible D gene TRBD1, 5 bases. This clonotype was sampled from a man between 18 and 35 years old with active or convalescent COVID-19. Sequenced sample: peripheral blood. The CDR3 DNA reads as TGCGCCAGCAGCTTCCAGGGTTTGGCCACTGAAGCTTTCTTT. Amino acids: CASSFQGLATEAFF.